This T cell receptor beta chain appears in the sequencing data of a study of cytomegalovirus exposure and HLA in healthy donors (TCRdb year 2017). Broadly, across the study: The roughly 670 repertoires of the first cohort and the 110 or so validation repertoires were produced on the same platform, according to a later analysis. The aim of the study was to test whether cataloging public T cell receptors could identify signatures of past pathogen exposure. In addition to the first cohort of 500 to 850 subjects, a separate validation cohort of approximately 130 different subjects was used. High-throughput TCR immunosequencing, statistical association of individual TCRs with disease status, and machine learning were combined to predict cytomegalovirus infection status.

To prepare the library, the immunoSEQ multiplex PCR assay was applied. The study's processing was this. A statistical classification framework was built for diagnosing cytomegalovirus status from the catalog of TCR beta chain sequences. TCRdb's version of the immuneACCESS table is confined to in-frame rearrangements and falls short of the full clone set. An unresolved V gene accounts for under half of the shortfall where checked; the remainder is of unknown origin. For V, J and clone size, that table is used; D and trimming come from the DNA. Here the sample has 85,000 to 120,000 clones; 88% occur a single time. The top ten hold around 1.7% of the sample. Separate from the approximately 700-subject first cohort, the validation cohort of about 110 subjects was the group to which the donors belonged. Regarding this clone: Its antigen is currently not known. Per-nucleotide qualities are absent, and no much larger clonotype sits a single base away.

From cysteine to phenylalanine, the CDR3 is 12 amino acids long. The sequence is cut down to CDR3 DNA, 36 bases in frame from base 1. From a lookup of the germline V gene, CDR1 and CDR2 are SNHLY and FYNNEI. V loses 3 bases of germline sequence and J loses 7 bases, and the interval between the two ends is 6 bases. Points the paper makes about the study in general: Across donors, most TCR sequences were observed very rarely, whereas some public TCRs were present in many individuals. The classifier was reported to diagnose cytomegalovirus status with high specificity and sensitivity in both the original and validation cohorts. Subsequent analysis determined that TCRs grouped into clusters in the first cohort also showed a tendency toward co-occurrence across the approximately 110 validation repertoires, and 94% of cluster scores exceeded 0. The authors suggested that the approach could potentially be extended to other disease states and immunological phenotypes. In vitro tests confirmed that a few of the cytomegalovirus-associated TCR beta chains recognize cytomegalovirus antigens. All 120 or so repertoires were used to score co-occurrence in the validation cohort in a later analysis, because that analysis had no HLA typing for the cohort. The study gave a list of about 170 TCR beta chains associated with cytomegalovirus.

Sequences were obtained from PBMCs. The receptor was derived from a woman between 18 and 30 years old in good health and CMV-seropositive. Recombination linked TRBV2 to TRBJ1-4; the D segment could be TRBD1, given 5 matching bases. CDR3 protein: CASSDRVEKLFF. The sequenced DNA: TGTGCCAGCAGTGACAGGGTTGAAAAACTGTTTTTT. With all but the CDR3 taken from the reference TRBV2 and TRBJ1-4 genes, the full variable domain is: EPEVTQTPSHQVTQMGQEVILRCVPISNHLYFYWYRQILGQKVEFLVSFYNNEISEKSEIFDDQFSVERPDGSNFTLKIRSTKLEDSAMYFCASSDRVEKLFFGSGTQLSVL.